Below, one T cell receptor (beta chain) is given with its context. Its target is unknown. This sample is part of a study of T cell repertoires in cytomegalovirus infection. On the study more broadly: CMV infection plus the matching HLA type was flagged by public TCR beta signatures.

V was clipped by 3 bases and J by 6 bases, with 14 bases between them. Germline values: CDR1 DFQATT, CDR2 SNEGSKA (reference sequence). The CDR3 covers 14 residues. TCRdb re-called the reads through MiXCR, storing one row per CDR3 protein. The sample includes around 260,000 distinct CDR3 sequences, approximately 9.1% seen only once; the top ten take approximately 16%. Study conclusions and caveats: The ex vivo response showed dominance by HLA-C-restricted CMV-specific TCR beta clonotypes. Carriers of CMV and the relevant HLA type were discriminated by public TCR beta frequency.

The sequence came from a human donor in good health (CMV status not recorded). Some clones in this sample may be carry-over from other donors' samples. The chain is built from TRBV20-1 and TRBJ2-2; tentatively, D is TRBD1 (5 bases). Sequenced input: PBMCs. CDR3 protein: CSASQGFSAGELFF. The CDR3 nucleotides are TGCAGTGCTAGCCAGGGCTTTAGTGCCGGGGAGCTGTTTTTT.